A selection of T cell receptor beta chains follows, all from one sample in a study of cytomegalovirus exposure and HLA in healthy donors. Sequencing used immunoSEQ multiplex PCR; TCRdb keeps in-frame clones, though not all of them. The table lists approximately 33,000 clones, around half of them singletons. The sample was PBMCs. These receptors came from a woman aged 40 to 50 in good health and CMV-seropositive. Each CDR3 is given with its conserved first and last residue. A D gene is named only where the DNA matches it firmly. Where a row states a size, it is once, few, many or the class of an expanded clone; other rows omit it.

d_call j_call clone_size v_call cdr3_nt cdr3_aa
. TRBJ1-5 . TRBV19 TGTGCCAGCACGCGGAATAGCAATCAGCCCCAGCATTTT CASTRNSNQPQHF
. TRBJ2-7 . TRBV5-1 TGCGCCAGCAGCTTGGCGGGTACGGTAGTCGACGAGCAGTACTTC CASSLAGTVVDEQYF
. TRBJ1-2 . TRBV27 TGTGCCACTAAGGAAGGGGGCTATGGCTACACCTTC CATKEGGYGYTF
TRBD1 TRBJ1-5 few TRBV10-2 TGCGCCAGCACCCTCGGGACAGTTAGCAATCAGCCCCAGCATTTT CASTLGTVSNQPQHF
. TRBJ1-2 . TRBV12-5 TGTGCTAGTGGCACAGGCCTAAGTTATGGCTACACCTTC CASGTGLSYGYTF
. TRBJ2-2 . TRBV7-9 TGTGCCAGCACCGCGTGGAGGGACACCGGGGAGCTGTTTTTT CASTAWRDTGELFF
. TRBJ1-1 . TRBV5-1 TGCGCCAGCAGCTTGGCCGGCAGGGAGAACACTGAAGCTTTCTTT CASSLAGRENTEAFF
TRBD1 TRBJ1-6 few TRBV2 TGTGCCAGCAGTTGGGGACAGGCGGGTTCACCCCTCCACTTT CASSWGQAGSPLHF
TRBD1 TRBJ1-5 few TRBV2 TGTGCCAGCACATGGCAGGGGGCCGTTCAGCCCCAGCATTTT CASTWQGAVQPQHF
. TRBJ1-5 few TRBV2 TGTGCCAGCAGTGATGGGCAGAATAGCAATCAGCCCCAGCATTTT CASSDGQNSNQPQHF
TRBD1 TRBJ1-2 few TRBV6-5 TGTGCCAGCAGTTACTCGAGGACAGGGGGCAACTATGGCTACACCTTC CASSYSRTGGNYGYTF
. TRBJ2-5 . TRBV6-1 TGTGCCAGCAGTGCGGGACAGCGTGGGGGGGAGACCCAGTACTTC CASSAGQRGGETQYF
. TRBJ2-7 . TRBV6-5 TGTGCCAGCAGTTACAGGCAGGGGAACGAGCAGTACTTC CASSYRQGNEQYF
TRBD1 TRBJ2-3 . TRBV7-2 TGTGCCAGCTCGGGACAGACCACAGATACGCAGTATTTT CASSGQTTDTQYF
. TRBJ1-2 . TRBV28 TGTGCCAGCAGTCCCAACAGCTATGGCTACACCTTC CASSPNSYGYTF
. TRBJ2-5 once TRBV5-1 TGCGCCAGCAGCTTTGGCCCGACTAGTACGGAGACCCAGTACTTC CASSFGPTSTETQYF
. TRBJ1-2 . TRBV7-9 TGTGCCAGCAGCCAAACAGATGGCTACACCTTC CASSQTDGYTF
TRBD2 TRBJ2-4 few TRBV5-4 TGTGCCAGCAGCTTGGAAGGCGGGGGGCTAGCCAAAAACATTCAGTACTTC CASSLEGGGLAKNIQYF
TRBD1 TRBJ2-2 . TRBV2 TGTGCCAGCAGTGCAGAACAACAGGGGGCTGGCGGGGAGCTGTTTTTT CASSAEQQGAGGELFF
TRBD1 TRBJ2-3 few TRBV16 TGTGCCAGCAGCCAATTTAGAGGGACAGGGACCCCCACAGATACGCAGTATTTT CASSQFRGTGTPTDTQYF
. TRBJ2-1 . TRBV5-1 TGCGCCAGCAAGATAGGTTTCGGGAATGAGCAGTTCTTC CASKIGFGNEQFF
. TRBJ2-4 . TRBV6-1 TGTGCCAGCAGTGAATGGACAGTCCCCTCGGACATTCAGTACTTC CASSEWTVPSDIQYF
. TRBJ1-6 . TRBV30 TGTGCCTGGAGTCGATCACAGGGCTCCTATAATTCACCCCTCCACTTT CAWSRSQGSYNSPLHF
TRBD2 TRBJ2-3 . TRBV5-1 TGCGCCAGCAGCTTGGGACTAGCGGGGGGGCCGGATACGCAGTATTTT CASSLGLAGGPDTQYF
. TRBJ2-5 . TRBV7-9 TGTGCCAGCAGCTTAGCGCGGGACCAAGAGACCCAGTACTTC CASSLARDQETQYF
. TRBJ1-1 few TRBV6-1 TGTGCCAGCAGTGAGACAGTCCTGGACACTGAAGCTTTCTTT CASSETVLDTEAFF